The rows below give T cell receptor beta chains drawn from one sample of a study of regulatory T cells in long-lasting Graves disease. MiXCR, applied by TCRdb to the multiplex PCR reads, yields one record per CDR3 protein. This sample carries 530,000 or so distinct CDR3 sequences, 13% of them seen once, and the ten largest clones take approximately 9.3%. These records were also assigned to another study, of T cells in Graves' hyperthyroidism and ophthalmopathy.

Sequencing was performed on peripheral blood mononuclear cells (PBMCs), taken at new diagnosis, from a patient treated with antithyroid drugs. The receptors derive from a man aged 30 to 39 with Graves disease. Each CDR3 is given with its conserved first and last residue.

CDR3	length	V
CACQTSTLSASYNEQFF	17	TRBV2
CSARGLAGFHNEQFF	15	TRBV20-1
CASKIDDTQYF	11	TRBV2
CASQEGILAGGSNEQFF	17	TRBV5-1
CASSFGRTQETQYF	14	TRBV12-3/TRBV12-4
CATSDGDFNTGELFF	15	TRBV24-1
CASSLNNGEAFF	12	TRBV7-9
CASSISDFYSNQPQHF	16	TRBV19
CASSSSAVNTEAFF	14	TRBV11-1
CASSPAVEKLFF	12	TRBV6-2/TRBV6-3
CSAISGSGYNEQFF	14	TRBV29-1
CASGLVLGLRNNEQFF	16	TRBV12-5
CASSWLGTGGNGYTF	15	TRBV6-2/TRBV6-3
CASSRDLGTEAFF	13	TRBV11-2
CASSLFGTADTLGYTF	16	TRBV7-3
CASSLSGRGRGNTEAFF	17	TRBV7-2
CASGLAQGYEQYF	13	TRBV12-5
CASSLLSGSYNEQFF	15	TRBV27
CASSLRGLAERGAKNIQYF	19	TRBV7-2
CASRSRTTDTQYF	13	TRBV13
CSAPDRESTEAFF	13	TRBV20-1
CASSQRWTKNTEAFF	15	TRBV3-1
CATKTLTGGAEQFF	14	TRBV27
CASSPMGDNEQFF	13	TRBV2
CSAPRGQGAPGELFF	15	TRBV20-1
CSASYLGMPGEQYF	14	TRBV20-1
CSARRGGPRDTDTQYF	16	TRBV20-1
CASSVGTGELFF	12	TRBV9
CASSGLAGSGANVLTF	16	TRBV6-2/TRBV6-3
CASRTGLAGGVEQFF	15	TRBV2
CASSLAGLATTGELFF	16	TRBV12-3/TRBV12-4
CASSVRMNTEAFF	13	TRBV9
CASSLIRDPQETQYF	15	TRBV12-3/TRBV12-4
CSARKAGGTDTQYF	14	TRBV20-1
CASSYPSSGVYNEQFF	16	TRBV6-5
CASSVGLLSNQTQHF	15	TRBV9
CSARGTSGSGYEQYF	15	TRBV20-1
CASTSSIAGEKETQYF	16	TRBV12-3/TRBV12-4
CSVEVAGGLGGELFF	15	TRBV29-1
CASKERQSYGYTF	13	TRBV6-1
CSARDLAESYNEQFF	15	TRBV20-1
CASNSGLLANYGYTF	15	TRBV19
CASTEGTYNSPLHF	14	TRBV27
CSAGDRGSAEQYF	13	TRBV20-1
CASSYRANRGSVYGYTF	17	TRBV6-9
CASSEAANQETQYF	14	TRBV2
CASSSGTWGPEAFF	14	TRBV11-1
CAISEARDRAYNEQFF	16	TRBV10-3
CASSRSPTGTGELFF	15	TRBV11-2
CASSLGATGDYEQYF	15	TRBV5-1
CASSKAGFYSYNEQFF	16	TRBV19
CASSPDRARTEAFF	14	TRBV12-3/TRBV12-4
CASSTNQPQHF	11	TRBV5-8
CSVEGLAGGFTDTQYF	16	TRBV29-1
CASSLERRDTRGGAFYEQYF	20	TRBV5-1